This T cell receptor (beta chain) was sequenced during a study of Graves' ophthalmopathy and Graves' hyperthyroidism. This clonotype was picked up many times. Investigators amplified TCR beta CDR3 regions from RNA transcripts. HTBI primers served in a first-round RT-PCR, which a second-round multiplex PCR followed. Via MiXCR, TCRdb re-called the multiplex PCR reads, giving one row per CDR3 protein. This sample yields approximately 500,000 distinct CDR3 sequences, of which approximately 15% are seen a single time; 9.5% to 10% belongs to the top ten. The diagnosis was founded upon clinical symptoms, serum thyroxine, TRAb, thyroid ultrasound and orbital computed tomography. The CDR3 is made up of 15 amino acids. The germline V gene has CDR1 SEHNR and CDR2 FQNEAQ (reference sequence). V lost 1 base to trimming and J lost 9 bases, with 13 bases between them.

The chain is built from TRBV7-9 and TRBJ1-6; the D gene is possibly TRBD1 (5 bases). The sequenced sample consisted of blood. The sequence was collected from a woman aged 25 to 39 with Graves' ophthalmopathy. CDR3 residues: CASSLGTGGGSPLHF. CDR3 coding DNA: TGTGCCAGCAGCTTAGGCACAGGAGGCGGTTCACCCCTCCACTTT. Filled out from reference TRBV7-9 and TRBJ1-6, the complete variable domain reads DTGVSQNPRHKITKRGQNVTFRCDPISEHNRLYWYRQTLGQGPEFLTYFQNEAQLEKSRLLSDRFSAERPKGSFSTLEIQRTEQGDSAMYLCASSLGTGGGSPLHFGNGTRLTVT.